The present TCR beta chain was sequenced within a study of cytomegalovirus exposure and HLA in healthy donors. Study outcomes and limitations: In vitro work confirmed that three CMV-associated chains recognize CMV antigens.

Sequencing used immunoSEQ multiplex PCR; TCRdb keeps in-frame clones, though not all of them. The table records about 110,000 clones, around 89% of them present only once. A word on this clone: Its specificity is unknown.

The CDR3 has 14 residues. Germline values: CDR1 MDHEN, CDR2 SYDVKM. V dropped 2 bases and J dropped 7 bases, with 11 bases sitting between them. The receptor's source is a woman between 18 and 29 years old in good health and CMV-seropositive. The chain uses TRBV28 and TRBJ1-4; perhaps TRBD1 as D (5 bases). The specimen sequenced was PBMCs. For the CDR3, the DNA is TGTGCCAGCAGTTTAAAGGGGATAATTGAAAAACTGTTTTTT. It translates to CASSLKGIIEKLFF. Supplemented by reference TRBV28 and TRBJ1-4, the full variable domain reads DVKVTQSSRYLVKRTGEKVFLECVQDMDHENMFWYRQDPGLGLRLIYFSYDVKMKEKGDIPEGYSVSREKKERFSLILESASTNQTSMYLCASSLKGIIEKLFFGSGTQLSVL.